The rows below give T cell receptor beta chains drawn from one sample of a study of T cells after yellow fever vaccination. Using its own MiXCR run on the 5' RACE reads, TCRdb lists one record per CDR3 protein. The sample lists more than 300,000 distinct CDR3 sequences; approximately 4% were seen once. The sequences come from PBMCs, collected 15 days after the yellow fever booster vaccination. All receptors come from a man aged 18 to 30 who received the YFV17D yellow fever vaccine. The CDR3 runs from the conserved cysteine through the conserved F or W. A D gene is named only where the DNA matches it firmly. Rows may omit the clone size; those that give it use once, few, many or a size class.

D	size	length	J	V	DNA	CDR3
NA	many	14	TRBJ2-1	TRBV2	TGTGCCAGCACTGGAGGGGTGGTACTCGATGAGCAGTTCTTC	CASTGGVVLDEQFF
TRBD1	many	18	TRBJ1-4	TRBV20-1	TGCAGTGCTAGAAAAGACAGGGTCGGTTCGAGGGCTAATGAAAAACTGTTTTTT	CSARKDRVGSRANEKLFF
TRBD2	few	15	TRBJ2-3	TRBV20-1	TGCAGTGCTTTGTTGACTAGCGGGGGCACAGATACGCAGTATTTT	CSALLTSGGTDTQYF
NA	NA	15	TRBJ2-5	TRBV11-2	TGTGCCAGCAGCTTAGTTTCGCCGCATCAAGAGACCCAGTACTTC	CASSLVSPHQETQYF
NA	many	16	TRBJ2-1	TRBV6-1	TGTGCCAGCAGTGAACTGGTGGGGTTGGCGTACAATGAGCAGTTCTTC	CASSELVGLAYNEQFF
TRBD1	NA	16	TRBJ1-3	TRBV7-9	TGTGCCAGCAGCCCCATAGGACAGGGGGAAGCTAACACCATATATTTT	CASSPIGQGEANTIYF
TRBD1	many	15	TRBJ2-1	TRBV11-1	TGTGCCAGCAGCTTAGGACAGGGGGCGGACAATGAGCAGTTCTTC	CASSLGQGADNEQFF
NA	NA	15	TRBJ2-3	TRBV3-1	TGTGCCAGCAGCCAAGAGTGGGGGCGCGGGGATACGCAGTATTTT	CASSQEWGRGDTQYF
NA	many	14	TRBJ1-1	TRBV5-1	TGCGCCAGCAGCTTGCAGGCTGAGAACACTGAAGCTTTCTTT	CASSLQAENTEAFF
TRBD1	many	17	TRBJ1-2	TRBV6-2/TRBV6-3	TGTGCCAGCAGTTACTCGAGTTATTCGACAGGGAACTATGGCTACACCTTC	CASSYSSYSTGNYGYTF
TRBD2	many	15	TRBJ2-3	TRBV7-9	TGTGCCAGCAGCTCCCCTAGCGGGGCTACAGATACGCAGTATTTT	CASSSPSGATDTQYF
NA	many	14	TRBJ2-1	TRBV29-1	TGCAGCGTTGATTTGGAGATTTCCTACAATGAGCAGTTCTTC	CSVDLEISYNEQFF
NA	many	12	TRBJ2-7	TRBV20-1	TGCAGTGCTGTGGGGGGAACGGACGAGCAGTACTTC	CSAVGGTDEQYF
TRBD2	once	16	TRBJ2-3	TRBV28	TGTGCCAGCAGTTTAGCCAAAGCGGGGAACACAGATACGCAGTATTTT	CASSLAKAGNTDTQYF
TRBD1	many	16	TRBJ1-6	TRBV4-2	TGTGCCAGCAGCCAAGATCTGGGACAGGAGAGTTCACCCCTCCACTTT	CASSQDLGQESSPLHF
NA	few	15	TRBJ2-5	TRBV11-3	TGTGCCAGCAGCTTAGATGATTTGGGCCGGGGGACCCAGTACTTC	CASSLDDLGRGTQYF
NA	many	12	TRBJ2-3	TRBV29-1	TGCAGCGAGGTTACTAGCACAGATACGCAGTATTTT	CSEVTSTDTQYF
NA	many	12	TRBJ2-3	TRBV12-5	TGTGCTAGTGGTCTAAACACAGATACGCAGTATTTT	CASGLNTDTQYF
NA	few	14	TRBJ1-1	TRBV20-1	TGCAGTGCTAGGTCACAGGGATCGAACACTGAAGCTTTCTTT	CSARSQGSNTEAFF
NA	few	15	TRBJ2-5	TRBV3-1	TGTGCCAGCAGCCTTGACAGGAAAGCTTTGGAGACCCAGTACTTC	CASSLDRKALETQYF
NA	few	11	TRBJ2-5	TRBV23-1	TGCGCCAGACCCAATGGGGAGACCCAGTACTTC	CARPNGETQYF
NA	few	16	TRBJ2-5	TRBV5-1	TGCGCCAGCAGTTTCCAACCAGCGGAACTCCAAGAGACCCAGTACTTC	CASSFQPAELQETQYF
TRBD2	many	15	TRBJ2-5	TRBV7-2	TGTGCCAGCAGCACCAAGCGGGGGGGCGGAGAGACCCAGTACTTC	CASSTKRGGGETQYF
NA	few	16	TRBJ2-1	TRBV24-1	TGTGCCACCAGTGATTCTTATCGAGGAAGGGGCAATGAGCAGTTCTTC	CATSDSYRGRGNEQFF
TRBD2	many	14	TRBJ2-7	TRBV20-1	TGCAGTGCTAGGATTAGGACTAGCTCAACCGAGCAGTACTTC	CSARIRTSSTEQYF